The T cell receptor (beta chain) under discussion was sequenced for a study of post-analysis software for immune sequencing data. Study observations and caveats: Included in a set of roughly five TRBV segments more frequent in patients than controls were TRBV5-6, TRBV5-1 and TRBV20-1.

Only a few counts were recorded for this clonotype. Antigen unknown. Incorporated into the TCR beta cDNA libraries were unique molecular identifiers, which served to reduce PCR and sequencing biases. TCRdb reprocessed the PCR reads with MiXCR, giving one entry per CDR3 protein. The sample consists of roughly 600,000 distinct CDR3 sequences, 44% of them appearing once. Unmatched junction bases numbered 6, after V lost 7 bases and J lost 9 bases. Germline lookup yields CDR1 SNHLY and CDR2 FYNNEI. The CDR3 totals 13 residues. This clonotype originated in a girl aged 10 to 17 with multiple sclerosis. J is TRBJ2-1 and V is TRBV2, with 10 bases that match TRBD2. The sample was blood. This chain's CDR3 is CASIAGGDLEQFF. The CDR3 nucleotides are TGTGCCAGCATAGCGGGAGGAGATCTTGAGCAGTTCTTC. The whole variable domain, remainder taken from reference TRBV2 and TRBJ2-1, is EPEVTQTPSHQVTQMGQEVILRCVPISNHLYFYWYRQILGQKVEFLVSFYNNEISEKSEIFDDQFSVERPDGSNFTLKIRSTKLEDSAMYFCASIAGGDLEQFFGPGTRLTVL.